The 22 T cell receptor beta chains presented below share a single source sample, sequenced in a study of OX40 agonist ivuxolimab in advanced cancers. This table comes from immunoSEQ multiplex PCR, and its TCRdb copy is limited to in-frame clones, with some not included. The profile shows around 100,000 clones, nearly 90% of them singletons. The sequences come from CD4+ or CD8+ T cells sorted from blood, collected in a trial of the OX40 agonist ivuxolimab. The source is an adult with an advanced solid tumor such as melanoma, head and neck, liver or kidney cancer.

The CDR3 nucleotides are TGCGCCAGCAGCACGGGGGGCCTAATGTACGAGCAGTACTTC. Its protein product is CASSTGGLMYEQYF. The rearrangement joins TRBV5-1 to TRBJ2-7, with a tentative D call TRBD2 (7 bases). Germline V lookup: CDR1 SGHRS, CDR2 YFSETQ. V lost 4 bases, J lost 4 bases, and 15 bases lay in between. The CDR3 length is 14 residues.

The chain carries TRBV11-2 and TRBJ2-7; D perhaps matches TRBD1 (6 bases). The CDR3 runs 15 residues. CDR1 is SGHAT, CDR2 FQNNGV, per germline. V was clipped by 5 bases and J by 0 bases, with 14 bases between them. The CDR3 sequence: CASSASGVSSYEQYF. CDR3 bases: TGTGCCAGCAGCGCCTCAGGGGTCAGCTCCTACGAGCAGTACTTC.

The chain uses TRBV6-5 and TRBJ1-1, with 7 positions matching TRBD1. The J segment lost 5 bases and the V segment lost 2 bases, leaving 5 bases of the junction unmatched. The CDR3 is 14 amino acids. The germline V gene encodes CDR1 MNHEY and CDR2 SVGAGI. The CDR3 loop is CASSYSNRGTEAFF. Written as DNA, the CDR3 is TGTGCCAGCAGTTACAGTAACAGGGGAACTGAAGCTTTCTTT.

The V gene is TRBV19, the J gene TRBJ2-1; D is perhaps TRBD2 (6 bases). Deletions cut 1 base from V and 8 bases from J, with 12 bases between. Germline CDR1 is LNHDA and CDR2 is SQIVND (reference sequence). The CDR3 is made up of 14 amino acids. CDR3 bases: TGTGCCAGTAGTATAGCCGCGGGAACTGATGAGCAGTTCTTC. As protein: CASSIAAGTDEQFF.

The chain links TRBV30 to TRBJ2-7, with 9 bases lining up with TRBD1. V shed 1 base, J shed 0 bases, and the junction held 7 bases outside the gene matches. Looked up from germline, CDR1 is GTSNPN and CDR2 is SVGIG (reference sequence). This CDR3 is 16 amino acids long. CDR3 region: CAWSAIDRGGSYEQYF. DNA of the CDR3: TGTGCCTGGAGTGCAATAGACAGGGGGGGCTCCTACGAGCAGTACTTC.

The rearrangement links TRBV30 to TRBJ2-7; no clear D. The germline gives CDR1 GTSNPN, CDR2 SVGIG (reference sequence). The CDR3 runs 13 residues. Between the trimmed V and J ends, which lost 3 bases and 3 bases, there was a span of 12 bases. The CDR3, as DNA: TGTGCCTGGAGAGAGGACCTGGGCTACGAGCAGTACTTC. It codes for CAWREDLGYEQYF.

The chain uses TRBV5-8 and TRBJ2-3; TRBD1 might be the D (6 bases). Germline V gives CDR1 SGHTS, CDR2 YDEGEE. Trimming cost V 2 bases and J 6 bases, with 22 bases left between them. CDR3 size: 17 residues. The CDR3 coding sequence is TGTGCCAGCAGCTTTGCGTTAGGGACAAGACATTGGGATACGCAGTATTTT. Translating gives CASSFALGTRHWDTQYF.

The chain recombines TRBV7-9 with TRBJ2-5; 9 bases match TRBD2. The germline V gene has CDR1 SEHNR and CDR2 FQNEAQ (reference sequence). CDR3 size: 13 residues. After removal of 7 bases from V and 1 base from J, the junction contained 1 base not matched to a gene. This CDR3 is CASTAGGQETQYF. The CDR3 region has the DNA TGTGCCAGCACAGCGGGGGGCCAAGAGACCCAGTACTTC.

The chain recombines TRBV7-2 with TRBJ2-5; perhaps TRBD2 as D (5 bases). The V gene lost 2 bases and the J gene lost 2 bases, with 12 bases spanning the gap. The germline gives CDR1 SGHTA, CDR2 FQGNSA. CDR3 length: 15 residues. The CDR3 DNA is TGTGCCAGCAGCTTAAGGGCTAGCCGACAAGAGACCCAGTACTTC. Its translation: CASSLRASRQETQYF.

The chain combines TRBV19 with TRBJ1-5; a weak D match, TRBD1 (5 bases). Germline CDR1 and CDR2: LNHDA and SQIVND (reference sequence). The germline V and J ends were trimmed by 5 bases and 0 bases, with 14 bases remaining between them. There are 16 residues in the CDR3. The CDR3 loop is CASSVTAGNSNQPQHF. CDR3 nucleotides: TGTGCCAGTAGTGTAACCGCAGGGAATAGCAATCAGCCCCAGCATTTT.

The rearrangement joins TRBV5-6 to TRBJ1-2; 12 bases fit TRBD1. Germline CDR1 is SGHDT and CDR2 is YYEEEE. V trimming: 4 bases; J trimming: 4 bases; junction bases outside the gene matches: 2. The CDR3 spans 14 residues. The CDR3 loop reads CASSQGQGAYGYTF. As DNA, the CDR3 is TGTGCCAGCAGCCAGGGACAGGGGGCCTATGGCTACACCTTC.

This clone has only one observation. The chain joins TRBV7-2 to TRBJ2-3; 9 positions match TRBD2. The CDR3 extends over 15 amino acids. Germline V gene data show CDR1 as SGHTA and CDR2 as FQGNSA. The trim removed 4 bases at V and 3 bases at J, leaving 5 bases unmatched. The CDR3 DNA is TGTGCCAGCAGCTACAGCGGGGGGCGGACAGATACGCAGTATTTT. Translating it yields CASSYSGGRTDTQYF.

As DNA, the CDR3 is TGTGCCAGCAGTTACCGACAGGGGGCGATTATGTGGCAGTACTTC. Translated: CASSYRQGAIMWQYF. The chain is built from TRBV6-5 and TRBJ2-7; 10 bases fit TRBD1. This CDR3 has 15 amino acids. Germline V lookup: CDR1 MNHEY, CDR2 SVGAGI. V was pared by 2 bases and J by 9 bases, with 10 bases of the junction left unmatched.

The chain carries TRBV5-5 and TRBJ1-6; D perhaps matches TRBD1 (5 bases). CDR3 length: 14 residues. The V end was cut by 0 bases, the J end by 8 bases, with 9 bases between. CDR1 and CDR2 (germline): SGHKS, YYEKEE (reference sequence). The CDR3 region is CASSLAQGDSPLHF. As DNA, the CDR3 is TGTGCCAGCAGCTTGGCGCAGGGAGATTCACCCCTCCACTTT. Full variable domain (rest looked up from reference TRBV5-5 and TRBJ1-6): DAGVTQSPTHLIKTRGQQVTLRCSPISGHKSVSWYQQVLGQGPQFIFQYYEKEERGRGNFPDRFSARQFPNYSSELNVNALLLGDSALYLCASSLAQGDSPLHFGNGTRLTVT.

This clone turned up a few times. V is TRBV5-3 and J is TRBJ2-7; possible D gene TRBD1, 5 bases. TRBV5-3 qualifies as an ORF whose function is uncertain. Trimming cost V 1 base and J 2 bases, with 10 bases left between them. The CDR3 runs 14 residues. The chain's CDR3 is CARSLWADTYEQYF. The CDR3, as DNA: TGTGCCAGAAGCTTGTGGGCGGACACCTACGAGCAGTACTTC.

V and J are TRBV4-1 and TRBJ2-5, with 9 bases lining up with TRBD2. V shed 1 base and J 5 bases; nucleotides not matched to a gene: 8. CDR3 length: 16 amino acids. The germline CDR1 and CDR2 sequences are MGHRA and YSYEKL. The CDR3: CASSQGSGSLGETQYF. As DNA, the CDR3 is TGCGCCAGCAGCCAAGGTAGCGGGAGTTTGGGGGAGACCCAGTACTTC.

V gene TRBV9 combines with J gene TRBJ2-1, with 14 bases that match TRBD2. The germline CDR1 and CDR2 sequences are SGDLS and YYNGEE. This CDR3 region has 16 residues. Trimming cost V 3 bases and J 6 bases; bases outside gene matches: 5. The CDR3, as DNA: TGTGCCAGCAGCGCACAGGGACTAGCGGGGGTCAATGAGCAGTTCTTC. Translation: CASSAQGLAGVNEQFF.

The chain employs TRBV19 and TRBJ2-3; D possibly corresponds to TRBD2 (6 bases). V was trimmed by 4 bases and J by 9 bases, leaving 11 bases between them. The CDR3 extends over 12 amino acids. Germline V CDR1 and CDR2: LNHDA, SQIVND (reference sequence). This CDR3 reads CASSTWTNTQYF. For the CDR3, the DNA is TGTGCCAGTAGTACATGGACTAACACGCAGTATTTT.

The chain carries TRBV6-5 and TRBJ2-1; 11 nucleotides agree with TRBD2. Germline loops: CDR1 MNHEY, CDR2 SVGAGI. The V and J ends lost 0 bases and 5 bases, in that order; junction bases with no gene match: 3. The CDR3 has 16 amino acids. The CDR3 bases are TGTGCCAGCAGTTACTCGTCACTAGCGGGGGACAATGAGCAGTTCTTC. This gives the protein CASSYSSLAGDNEQFF.

The V gene is TRBV27, the J gene TRBJ1-1; D remains ambiguous. Trimming removed 9 bases at V and 1 base at J, with 15 bases between. CDR1 is MNHEY, CDR2 SMNVEV, per germline (reference sequence). The CDR3 extends over 14 amino acids. In nucleotides, the CDR3 is TGTGCCAGTCAAACCCTTTCGCAGAACACTGAAGCTTTCTTT. Translation gives CASQTLSQNTEAFF.

The chain couples TRBV7-8 to TRBJ2-7, with 7 bases fitting TRBD1. The J segment lost 3 bases and the V segment lost 9 bases, leaving 11 bases of the junction unmatched. The CDR3 sequence is 14 residues long. Germline V gene lookup returns CDR1 SGHVS and CDR2 FQNEAQ. The CDR3 DNA reads TGTGCCAGTCTGCAGACAGGGACCAACTACGAGCAGTACTTC. The encoded protein is CASLQTGTNYEQYF.

This chain connects TRBV5-1 to TRBJ2-1; 10 bases agree with TRBD2. The CDR3 length is 15 residues. Germline V gene data show CDR1 as SGHRS and CDR2 as YFSETQ. V lost 4 bases to trimming and J lost 4 bases; unmatched junction nucleotides: 5. CDR3 in DNA: TGCGCCAGCAGCCAACTAGCGGGGTTATACAATGAGCAGTTCTTC. Translation gives CASSQLAGLYNEQFF. Full variable domain (remainder filled in from reference TRBV5-1 and TRBJ2-1): KAGVTQTPRYLIKTRGQQVTLSCSPISGHRSVSWYQQTPGQGLQFLFEYFSETQRNKGNFPGRFSGRQFSNSRSEMNVSTLELGDSALYLCASSQLAGLYNEQFFGPGTRLTVL.